This passage covers 3 T cell receptor beta chains from one sample sequenced in a study of CD8 T cells in Susac syndrome. With random hexamers, 0.5 to 1 ug RNA was reverse transcribed. One entry per CDR3 protein results from TCRdb running MiXCR on the immunoSEQ multiplex PCR reads. The sample holds about 140,000 distinct CDR3 sequences; 95% are singletons and the top ten take over 0.1%. Sequencing input: CD4+ T cells from PBMCs. These receptors originate from a human donor with multiple sclerosis.

V gene TRBV29-1 combines with J gene TRBJ2-4; possibly TRBD2 for D (5 bases). V was trimmed by 7 bases and J by 9 bases, leaving 16 bases between them. The CDR3 is 12 residues long. CDR1 is SQVTM and CDR2 is ANQGSEA in the germline V gene. In DNA form, the CDR3 reads TGCAGCGCCCGCCCGGAGGTCGGCATTCAGTACTTC. Translated, it gives CSARPEVGIQYF. Variable domain in full (rest from reference TRBV29-1 and TRBJ2-4): SAVISQKPSRDICQRGTSLTIQCQVDSQVTMMFWYRQQPGQSLTLIATANQGSEATYESGFVIDKFPISRPNLTFSTLTVSNMSPEDSSIYLCSARPEVGIQYFGAGTRLSVL.

The chain has TRBV20-1 and TRBJ2-7; 12 bases agree with TRBD1. CDR1 DFQATT and CDR2 SNEGSKA come from the germline V gene (reference sequence). J lost 7 bases, V lost 6 bases, and 10 bases had no gene match. This CDR3 is 14 amino acids long. For the CDR3, the DNA is TGCAGTGCAAACCAGGGACAGGGGGCAGATGAGCAGTACTTC. Translation gives CSANQGQGADEQYF.

The V and J genes are TRBV6-5 and TRBJ2-2; D is unresolved. Germline V gene sequence: CDR1 MNHEY, CDR2 SVGAGI. The CDR3 is 15 amino acids. With 2 bases removed from V and 1 base from J, the gap between germline ends came to 8 bases. CDR3 sequence reads: CASSYGSVNTGELFF. The CDR3 DNA follows: TGTGCCAGCAGTTACGGTTCCGTGAACACCGGGGAGCTGTTTTTT.